These 17 T cell receptor beta chains came from one sample sequenced in a study of T-cell memory formation after mild COVID-19. Using its own MiXCR run on the 5' RACE reads, TCRdb lists one record per CDR3 protein. The sample contains around 510,000 distinct CDR3 sequences, roughly a fifth of which appear only once. The sample was PBMCs or a T cell subset sorted from them (not recorded which). These receptors all stem from an adult woman who had mild COVID-19 (a few samples of this study predate the infection). Cell type and time point are not known.

This clonotype was detected only a few times. The chain employs TRBV2 and TRBJ2-2; TRBD1 agrees at 7 bases. Looked up from germline, CDR1 is SNHLY and CDR2 is FYNNEI. The CDR3 is 15 residues long. After removal of 6 bases from V and 4 bases from J, the junction contained 8 bases not matched to a gene. The chain's CDR3 is CASRPGTAFTGELFF. In DNA form, the CDR3 reads TGTGCCAGCAGACCAGGGACAGCGTTCACCGGGGAGCTGTTTTTT.

This clonotype has only a few counts. The CDR3: CASSPGPYAFDGYTF. CDR3 coding DNA: TGTGCCAGCAGTCCCGGGCCCTATGCTTTTGATGGCTACACCTTC. V usage is TRBV12-3 or TRBV12-4 and J usage is TRBJ1-2; D not certain. V dropped 5 bases and J dropped 6 bases, with 19 bases sitting between them. The CDR3 length is 15 residues.

This clonotype was counted between two and nine times. V and J are TRBV5-1 and TRBJ2-1; 10 bases are a match to TRBD2. With 0 bases clipped from V and 4 bases from J, the junction kept 4 bases outside the gene matches. The length of the CDR3 is 16 residues. CDR1 is SGHRS and CDR2 is YFSETQ in the germline V gene. In DNA, the CDR3 is TGCGCCAGCAGCTTGGACGGTAGCGGGGGGTACAATGAGCAGTTCTTC. This gives the protein CASSLDGSGGYNEQFF.

This clonotype was seen more than once but under ten times. This rearrangement joins TRBV2 to TRBJ1-2; no definite D call. V lost 4 bases, J lost 1 base, and 16 bases lay in between. The CDR3 is 16 amino acids. The germline CDR1 and CDR2 sequences are SNHLY and FYNNEI. CDR3 DNA sequence: TGTGCCAGCAGTGTTGGACGGAAACCCCGTAACTATGGCTACACCTTC. Amino acids: CASSVGRKPRNYGYTF.

This rearrangement joins TRBV18 to TRBJ1-1, with TRBD1 matching 8 bases. The CDR3 length is 15 residues. Per the germline V gene, CDR1 is KGHSH and CDR2 is LQKENI. V shed 4 bases, J shed 3 bases, and the junction held 7 bases outside the gene matches. DNA of the CDR3: TGTGCCAGCTCACACCTCGGACAGGGAGACACTGAAGCTTTCTTT. This gives the protein CASSHLGQGDTEAFF. Together with reference TRBV18 and TRBJ1-1, the CDR3 gives the full variable domain: NAGVMQNPRHLVRRRGQEARLRCSPMKGHSHVYWYRQLPEEGLKFMVYLQKENIIDESGMPKERFSAEFPKEGPSILRIQQVVRGDSAAYFCASSHLGQGDTEAFFGQGTRLTVV.

This sequence joins TRBV4-1 and TRBJ2-1; D may be TRBD2 (6 bases). CDR1 is MGHRA, CDR2 YSYEKL, per germline. CDR3 length: 17 residues. V dropped 0 bases and J dropped 4 bases, with 16 bases sitting between them. The CDR3 sequence is CASSQDPGRDWYNEQFF. CDR3 DNA: TGCGCCAGCAGCCAAGATCCGGGCCGGGACTGGTACAATGAGCAGTTCTTC.

The genes are TRBV6-2 or TRBV6-3 and TRBJ2-1, with 11 bases aligning to TRBD1. The V gene's germline CDR1 is MNHEY and CDR2 SVGEGT. J lost 6 bases, V lost 2 bases, and 3 bases had no gene match. The CDR3 contains 15 residues. The CDR3 coding sequence is TGTGCCAGCAGTTACCTCGGACAGGGGGCCAATGAGCAGTTCTTC. Protein product: CASSYLGQGANEQFF.

The rearrangement links TRBV5-1 to TRBJ2-1; TRBD2 is a possible D gene (6 bases). CDR1 and CDR2 from the germline V gene are SGHRS and YFSETQ. This CDR3 contains 16 residues. V was cut by 4 bases and J by 0 bases, with 14 bases left in between. The CDR3 protein is CASSIGDLSSYNEQFF. The CDR3 bases are TGCGCCAGCAGCATCGGGGACTTGAGCTCCTACAATGAGCAGTTCTTC.

The chain employs TRBV7-9 and TRBJ2-7; unclear D gene. The CDR3 consists of 13 residues. The V end was cut by 4 bases, the J end by 5 bases, with 12 bases between. Germline V lookup: CDR1 SEHNR, CDR2 FQNEAQ (reference sequence). The chain's CDR3 is CASSSFVGDEQYF. For the CDR3, the DNA is TGTGCCAGCAGCTCCTTCGTGGGTGACGAGCAGTACTTC. The full variable domain, its missing parts supplied by reference TRBV7-9 and TRBJ2-7, is DTGVSQNPRHKITKRGQNVTFRCDPISEHNRLYWYRQTLGQGPEFLTYFQNEAQLEKSRLLSDRFSAERPKGSFSTLEIQRTEQGDSAMYLCASSSFVGDEQYFGPGTRLTVT.

The sample holds a few counts of this clonotype. The chain employs TRBV3-1 and TRBJ2-3; D gene uncertain. V was cut by 1 base and J by 2 bases, with 7 bases left in between. Germline CDR1 LGHDT, CDR2 YNNKEL (reference sequence). The CDR3 is made up of 14 amino acids. The CDR3 DNA is TGTGCCAGCAGCCAAGGGCAGATCACAGATACGCAGTATTTT. Its translation is CASSQGQITDTQYF.

This clonotype turned up a few times. The chain carries TRBV24-1 and TRBJ1-1; D is unresolved. The V and J ends lost 7 bases and 1 base respectively, with 9 bases between them. Germline V gene lookup returns CDR1 KGHDR and CDR2 SFDVKD. This CDR3 is 13 amino acids long. CDR3 residues: CATRYRANTEAFF. For the CDR3, the DNA is TGTGCCACCAGGTACAGAGCGAACACTGAAGCTTTCTTT.

The genes are TRBV3-1 and TRBJ1-1, with TRBD1 identical over 7 bases. The ends lost 4 bases at V and 3 bases at J; junction bases unmatched: 5. This CDR3 has 14 residues. CDR1 and CDR2 (germline): LGHDT, YNNKEL (reference sequence). The DNA for the CDR3 is TGTGCCAGCAGCCCAGGGGGAGGGTACACTGAAGCTTTCTTT. Its translation is CASSPGGGYTEAFF. Full variable domain (rest looked up from reference TRBV3-1 and TRBJ1-1): DTAVSQTPKYLVTQMGNDKSIKCEQNLGHDTMYWYKQDSKKFLKIMFSYNNKELIINETVPNRFSPKSPDKAHLNLHINSLELGDSAVYFCASSPGGGYTEAFFGQGTRLTVV.

This clonotype was found a few times. V gene TRBV3-1 combines with J gene TRBJ2-3; TRBD2 matches at 10 bases. The CDR3 spans 20 residues. Per the germline V gene, CDR1 is LGHDT and CDR2 is YNNKEL (reference sequence). Trimming at V came to 3 bases and at J to 3 bases, leaving 18 bases not matched to a gene. The CDR3 region has the DNA TGTGCCAGCAGCCACGCTCGTATTTCCCTAGCGGGAGATGCGACAGATACGCAGTATTTT. It codes for CASSHARISLAGDATDTQYF.

This chain uses TRBV24-1 with TRBJ2-2; D is possibly TRBD1 (5 bases). V lost 4 bases and J 4 bases, leaving 15 bases between the germline ends. Germline lookup yields CDR1 KGHDR and CDR2 SFDVKD. CDR3 size: 16 residues. The CDR3 region has the DNA TGTGCCACCAGTGACCGCCGGACACCCGTCACCGGGGAGCTGTTTTTT. Translation: CATSDRRTPVTGELFF.

This clonotype came up a few times. The rearrangement uses TRBV12-3 or TRBV12-4 and TRBJ1-4; no clear D. Deletions cut 6 bases from V and 1 base from J, with 12 bases between. CDR3 length equals 15 residues. CDR3 in amino acids: CASSQTGGTNEKLFF. Here the CDR3 DNA reads TGTGCCAGCAGCCAGACGGGCGGAACTAATGAAAAACTGTTTTTT.

This clonotype appeared a few times. The gene calls are TRBV29-1 and TRBJ1-2, with no clear D. Trimming cost V 1 base and J 8 bases, with 8 bases left between them. This CDR3 is built from 11 residues. Looked up from germline, CDR1 is SQVTM and CDR2 is ANQGSEA. In DNA form, the CDR3 reads TGCAGCGTTGAAGCTAAGAACGGCTACACCTTC. Translated, it gives CSVEAKNGYTF.

This clonotype was detected ten times or more. The J gene is TRBJ2-5, the V gene TRBV20-1; D may be TRBD1 (6 bases). This CDR3 contains 15 residues. Germline loops: CDR1 DFQATT, CDR2 SNEGSKA (reference sequence). V dropped 3 bases and J dropped 2 bases, with 16 bases sitting between them. This chain's CDR3 is CSASGVGQGQETQYF. DNA for the CDR3: TGCAGTGCTAGCGGCGTCGGCCAGGGGCAAGAGACCCAGTACTTC.